This TCR beta chain was recorded in a study of cytomegalovirus exposure and HLA in healthy donors (dated by TCRdb to 2015 to 2018). Background on the whole study: An earlier analysis of some 550 of the donors reported approximately 290 Gb of sequence data and 120 million or so unique TCR beta sequences from about 179 million T cells. An early release covering roughly 580 HLA-typed donors comprised 250 to 350 gigabases of sequencing data and some 79 million unique TCR sequences. Of the approximately 400 genotyped donors, 65% to 90% were placed in the genetic ancestry cluster associated with self-reported Caucasian donors. The study was designed to test whether signatures of past pathogen exposure could be identified by cataloging public T cell receptors. The T cell repertoires of 666 subjects were profiled by immunosequencing and related to cytomegalovirus serostatus. A separate validation cohort of 100 to 150 different subjects was used in addition to the roughly 700-subject first cohort. To predict cytomegalovirus infection status, the study combined high-throughput TCR immunosequencing, statistical association of individual TCRs with disease status, and machine learning. To study patterns of TCR occurrence, a later analysis re-analyzed previously published TCR beta repertoires from 666 donors and added high-resolution HLA genotyping. In the later analysis, no new phenotypic data were used to find candidate immune exposures; instead, reliance was placed on TCR beta sequences and their occurrence across donors. An earlier analysis of 500 to 650 of the donors applied high-throughput TCR beta sequencing to assess whether each TCR beta V gene segment acted as functional or pseudogenic. Alongside the repertoire data, information on donor age, sex, ethnicity and CMV serostatus was compiled. In a later genetic analysis, genome-wide SNP genotypes for about 65% of the roughly 670 donors were used, and that subset was treated as a discovery cohort. All discovery cohort repertoires had been generated on a single sequencing platform. HLA typing covered class I and class II loci at four-digit resolution. The number of donors typed differed by locus, with 629-630 for A, B, C, DRB1 and DQB1, around 500 for DQA1, 600 to 610 for DPA1, and around 460 for DPB1. Because of strong linkage in the cohort, roughly five DR-DQ haplotypes were treated as single units for association and clustering. Among about 360 genotyped donors of the cohort, an average of about 240,000 unique TCR beta nucleotide sequences were sequenced per donor, about a sixth of them non-productive.

The cohort comprised hundreds of healthy bone marrow donors. At the time of sampling, every cohort member was nominally healthy, though immune exposures that went unrecorded were likely present. The donor tested CMV seronegative, placing the donor among the 350 or so seronegative members of the cohort. Every donor gave a peripheral blood sample, and the peripheral blood mononuclear cells from that sample were used for TCR beta sequencing. Genomic DNA was extracted from the blood cell samples with the Qiagen DNeasy Blood Extraction Kit. Trimming removed 8 bases from V and 3 bases from J; the gene matches leave 9 bases unexplained. The CDR3 runs 15 residues from the cysteine to the phenylalanine. The DNA shown is the 45-base CDR3, in frame from base 1. Looking up the germline V gene yields CDR1 MGHDK and CDR2 SYGVNS. About this clone: The specificity of this receptor is unknown.

Points the paper makes about the study in general: An association between a missense DCLRE1C variant and V-gene and J-gene trimming of TCR beta chains was found in a later genetic analysis and replicated in an independent cohort. CMV serostatus was the only immune exposure information available for the cohort. According to the authors, the approach could potentially be generalized to other disease states and immunological phenotypes. In the study, around 160 TCR beta chains were listed as associated with cytomegalovirus. Because counts were too low, roughly 16 rarely observed V segments, including chromosome 9 orphons, were excluded from the earlier analysis of several hundred of the donors. Sequencing depth was assumed to be roughly uniform across donors in the presence/absence analyses, though that assumption may not hold. Most CMV-associated TCR beta chains appeared to be HLA-restricted in a later analysis, and the HLA associations seemed to be driven largely by CMV exposure. The classifier was reported to diagnose cytomegalovirus status with high specificity and sensitivity in both the original cohort and the validation cohort. The sequencing pipeline was judged likely to have produced a cluster of highly shared sequence variants as a technical artifact. Because the 87-base-pair reads could not distinguish some IMGT-functional V segments, including TRBV6-2 and TRBV6-3, those segments were excluded. Correlated functional status among segregating V segments might be attributable to linkage disequilibrium, but an unknown experimental factor could not be ruled out. Most TCR sequences were seen in very few donors, while some public TCRs were found in many individuals. In a later analysis, HLA-associated TCR beta chains showed more clonal expansion and lower generation probabilities than non-associated chains that were equally common. Only TCR beta chains were sequenced in this cohort, and the absence of alpha or paired-chain data limited detectable features. In a later analysis, 15,000 to 20,000 TCR beta sequences were associated with specific HLA alleles at a false discovery rate of 0.05. Broadly in line with IMGT annotations, most TCR beta V segments showed up in productive rearrangements about 87% or about 30% of the time in an earlier analysis of roughly 590 of the donors. According to a later analysis, parvovirus B19, influenza, CMV and Epstein-Barr virus appeared linked to several top co-occurrence clusters. In vitro tests confirmed that three of the cytomegalovirus-associated TCR beta chains recognize cytomegalovirus antigens. Compared with the approximately 670-donor mean, donors in an Asian-associated ancestry cluster had fewer N-insertions in productive TCRs, according to a later genetic analysis. When HLA alleles, especially DR and DQ, strongly co-occurred, attributing TCR associations to individual alleles was difficult. Because some donors lacked HLA typing at each locus, the association tests relied only on the typed subset. In a later analysis, TCR association rates were found to vary across HLA loci, with the most associated TCRs seen for DRB1 alleles and the fewest for HLA-C alleles. A further reported finding was that TCR beta sequences accurately predicted the HLA-A and HLA-B alleles for most subjects in the first cohort.

The library was obtained by the immunoSEQ multiplex PCR assay. For the multiplex PCR, a mixture combining 60 forward primers for TCR Vbeta segments and 13 reverse primers for TCR Jbeta segments was used. The CDR3 region of rearranged TCR beta genes was amplified from genomic DNA with a multiplex PCR assay. The Illumina HiSeq System was used to sequence the amplified TCR beta libraries as 87-base-pair reads. The authors processed their data as follows. Across the 700 or so repertoires, a later analysis counted some 80 million unique TCR beta chains, roughly 11 million of which were shared by at least two donors. To remove PCR and sequencing errors, raw reads were error-corrected and collapsed into unique sequences using a nearest-neighbor algorithm that merged closely related sequences. To assign V, D and J gene segments, CDR3 sequences were aligned to IMGT reference sequences. For a sequence to be retained, at least a six-nucleotide match to both a V gene segment and a J gene segment was required. A rearrangement counted as productive if the CDR3 had no stop codons and remained in frame with V and J, and every other rearrangement counted as non-productive. Following IMGT convention, CDR3 was defined as the stretch from the second conserved V-encoded cysteine up to the conserved J-encoded phenylalanine. The earlier analysis of some 600 of the donors excluded sequences that lacked an unambiguous match to a single V gene segment. An earlier analysis of several hundred of the donors called V segments functional above 56.7% productive rearrangements and segregating when the between-donor standard deviation exceeded 5%. A statistical classification framework was developed to diagnose cytomegalovirus status using the catalog of TCR beta chain sequences. In a later analysis, TCR nucleotide sequences were compared against IMGT/GENE-DB human TR gene sequences so that V and J genes could be assigned. A later analysis assigned CDR3 sequences and most-parsimonious VDJ recombination scenarios with the TCRdist pipeline. A later analysis defined each TCR beta chain by its CDR3 amino acid sequence plus V-gene family, and excluded reads lacking a unique V-gene family. As a way to deal with suspected cross-contamination and a sequencing artifact, a later analysis dropped roughly 620 nucleotide sequences that were highly shared and had low generation probability. For each public chain, a later analysis derived a clonal expansion index from normalized ranks of inferred template counts within each repertoire. A later analysis computed generation probabilities with a VDJ recombination model fitted to out-of-frame rearrangements, and checked the results against IGoR. A later analysis scored TCR-TCR, TCR-HLA and TCR-CMV co-occurrence with hypergeometric tests, applying a repertoire-size bias correction to TCR pairs. To estimate false discovery rates, a later analysis permuted the HLA or CMV assignments 20 times. In a later analysis, co-occurring TCRs were grouped using DBSCAN, and TCRdist sequence similarity was added for clustering within HLA-allele-positive subsets. Repertoires with fewer than 30,000 or more than 120,000 public chains, plus five repertoires with anomalous nucleotide sharing, were excluded from co-occurrence clustering. Here the immuneACCESS table is served through TCRdb, limited to in-frame sequences with V and J called. Missing clones are a known gap in these copies; in checked studies unresolved V genes cover under half, and the rest lacks a known reason. From that table come the V and J calls and clone size; the DNA was used to work out D and trimming. Per the sample table, the count is under 200,000 clones. The biggest ten clones account for 2.1% of the sample.

Recombination joined TRBV25-1 with TRBJ1-4, and TRBD1 aligns with 7 junction nucleotides. The sample consisted of PBMCs. This TCR came from a man younger than 40 in good health and CMV-seronegative. CDR3 protein: CASGARGLANEKLFF. The base sequence is TGTGCCAGCGGCGCTAGGGGGCTGGCTAATGAAAAACTGTTTTTT.